This TCR beta chain appears in the sequencing data of a study of regulatory T cells in long-lasting Graves disease. This clonotype was observed at least ten times. Time point in this sample: newly diagnosed GD, antithyroid drugs for less than 3 months. The TCR library was prepared using RNA isolated from PBMCs. Library construction for TCR beta used iRepertoire HTBI primers and Arm-PCR of CDR3 regions. Using its own MiXCR run on the multiplex PCR reads, TCRdb lists one record per CDR3 protein. This sample has approximately 360,000 distinct CDR3 sequences; 10% to 15% occur once, and the top ten carry about 19%. Germline V CDR1 and CDR2: LGHDT, YNNKEL (reference sequence). Trimming took off 1 base at V and 7 bases at J, with 17 bases between the two ends. The CDR3 extends over 16 amino acids. These data also formed part of another study, on T cells in Graves' hyperthyroidism and ophthalmopathy.

The rearrangement links TRBV3-1 to TRBJ2-1, with a possible D match to TRBD2 (7 bases). Sequencing used peripheral blood mononuclear cells (PBMCs), obtained at new diagnosis, from a patient treated with antithyroid drugs. This clonotype was obtained from a woman under 30 with Graves disease. The CDR3 sequence is CASSQGWVGGGNEQFF. The CDR3 nucleotides read TGTGCCAGCAGCCAAGGGTGGGTAGGGGGAGGGAATGAGCAGTTCTTC.